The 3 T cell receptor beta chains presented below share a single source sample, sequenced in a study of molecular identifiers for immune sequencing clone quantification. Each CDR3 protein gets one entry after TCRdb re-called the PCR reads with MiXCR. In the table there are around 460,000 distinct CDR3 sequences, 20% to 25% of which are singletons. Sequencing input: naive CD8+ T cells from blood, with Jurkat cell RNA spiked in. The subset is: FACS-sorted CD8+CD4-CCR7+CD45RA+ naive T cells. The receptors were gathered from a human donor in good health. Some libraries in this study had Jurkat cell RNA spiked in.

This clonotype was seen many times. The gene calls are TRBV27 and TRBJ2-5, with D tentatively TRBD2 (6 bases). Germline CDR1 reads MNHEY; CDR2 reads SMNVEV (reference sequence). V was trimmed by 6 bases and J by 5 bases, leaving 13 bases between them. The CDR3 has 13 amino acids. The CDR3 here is CASSRGGGETQYF. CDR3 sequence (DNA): TGTGCCAGCAGCCGGGGAGGAGGGGAGACCCAGTACTTC.

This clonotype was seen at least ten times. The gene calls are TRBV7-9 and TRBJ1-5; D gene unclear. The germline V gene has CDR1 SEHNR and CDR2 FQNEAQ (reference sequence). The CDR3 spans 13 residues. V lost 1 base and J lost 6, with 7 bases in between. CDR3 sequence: CASSLVVGQPQHF. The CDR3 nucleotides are TGTGCCAGCAGCTTAGTGGTTGGTCAGCCCCAGCATTTT.

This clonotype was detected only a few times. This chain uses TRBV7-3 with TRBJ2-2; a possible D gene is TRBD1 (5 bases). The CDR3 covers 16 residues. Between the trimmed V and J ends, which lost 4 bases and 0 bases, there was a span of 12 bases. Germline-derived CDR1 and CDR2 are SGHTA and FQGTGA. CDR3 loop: CASSSAEGANTGELFF. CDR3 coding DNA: TGTGCCAGCAGCTCCGCTGAAGGGGCGAACACCGGGGAGCTGTTTTTT.